Below, one T cell receptor (beta chain) is given with its context. Its antigen remains unknown. The sample originates from a study of graft-versus-host responses after intestinal transplantation. Across the whole study: Transplant recipients had multivisceral, liver-intestinal, or isolated intestinal grafts. Findings and limits, study-wide: Early post-transplant HvG declines showed an association with peak circulating GvH clone levels. Allografts of patients with graft-donor T cell macrochimerism showed high graft-versus-host to host-versus-graft clone ratios.

The repertoire was sequenced with immunoSEQ multiplex PCR; TCRdb's copy has only in-frame clones and lacks some. This sample has some 90,000 clones, with around 90% found just once. Trimming removed 2 bases from V and 5 bases from J, with 12 bases in between. CDR1 is SNHLY and CDR2 is FYNNEI in the germline V gene. There are 15 residues in the CDR3. This chain joins TRBV2 and TRBJ2-2; D unresolved. Sample: unstimulated CD4+ T cells sorted from spleen or lymph node cells, taken before intestinal transplant. This receptor was identified in a human donor who received an intestinal transplant. This CDR3 is CASSENSAQTGELFF. The CDR3 DNA is TGTGCCAGCAGTGAAAACTCGGCGCAGACCGGGGAGCTGTTTTTT. Full variable domain (missing parts from reference TRBV2 and TRBJ2-2): EPEVTQTPSHQVTQMGQEVILRCVPISNHLYFYWYRQILGQKVEFLVSFYNNEISEKSEIFDDQFSVERPDGSNFTLKIRSTKLEDSAMYFCASSENSAQTGELFFGEGSRLTVL.